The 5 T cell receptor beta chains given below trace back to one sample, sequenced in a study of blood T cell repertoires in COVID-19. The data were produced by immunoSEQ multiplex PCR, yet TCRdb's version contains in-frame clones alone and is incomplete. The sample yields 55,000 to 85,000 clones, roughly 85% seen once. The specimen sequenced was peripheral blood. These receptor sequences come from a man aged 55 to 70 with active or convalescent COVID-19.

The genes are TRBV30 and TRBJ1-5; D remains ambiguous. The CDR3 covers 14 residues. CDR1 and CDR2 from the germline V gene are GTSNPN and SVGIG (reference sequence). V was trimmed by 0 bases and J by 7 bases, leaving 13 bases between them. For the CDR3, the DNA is TGTGCCTGGAGTGTAATGGGCGGGATCCAGCCCCAGCATTTT. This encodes CAWSVMGGIQPQHF.

In DNA form, the CDR3 reads TGTGCCAGCAGCACACAGGGGAACACTGAAGCTTTCTTT. Its translation is CASSTQGNTEAFF. The chain couples TRBV12-3 or TRBV12-4 to TRBJ1-1; D might be TRBD1 (6 bases). V lost 6 bases and J lost 1, with 9 bases in between. The CDR3 has 13 residues.

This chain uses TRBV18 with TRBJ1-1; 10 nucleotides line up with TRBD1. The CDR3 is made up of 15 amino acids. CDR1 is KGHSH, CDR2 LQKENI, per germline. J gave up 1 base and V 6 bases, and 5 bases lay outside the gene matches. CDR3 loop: CASSQGQGKNTEAFF. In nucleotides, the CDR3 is TGTGCCAGCTCCCAGGGACAGGGGAAGAACACTGAAGCTTTCTTT.

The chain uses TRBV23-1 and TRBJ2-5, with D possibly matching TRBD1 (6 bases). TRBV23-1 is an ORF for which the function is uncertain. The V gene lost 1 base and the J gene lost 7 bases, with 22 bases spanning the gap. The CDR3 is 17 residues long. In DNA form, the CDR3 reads TGCGCCAGCAGTCAATTGAATTGGGACATCGTCCGTTGGACCCAGTACTTC. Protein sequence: CASSQLNWDIVRWTQYF.

The chain's CDR3 is CASSQGGTRGGETQYF. In nucleotides, the CDR3 is TGTGCCAGCAGCCAAGGTGGGACTAGGGGGGGAGAGACCCAGTACTTC. This rearrangement joins TRBV3-1 (or the pseudogene TRBV3-2) to TRBJ2-5, with 8 nucleotides matching TRBD2. The trim removed 1 base at V and 4 bases at J, leaving 8 bases unmatched. The CDR3 is 16 amino acids. CDR1 and CDR2 from the germline V gene are LGHDT and YNNKEL (reference sequence).